A selection of T cell receptor beta chains follows, all from one sample in a study of regulatory T cells in long-lasting Graves disease. TCRdb recomputed calls from the multiplex PCR reads with MiXCR, one row per CDR3 protein. The sample has 650,000 to 700,000 distinct CDR3 sequences; 25% to 35% are singletons. The sample here was peripheral blood mononuclear cells (PBMCs), taken when the disease was refractory, from a patient treated with antithyroid drugs. The receptors derive from a female donor with Graves disease. Each CDR3 is given with its conserved first and last residue. The order of the fields is D gene, clone size, V gene, J gene, CDR3 protein, CDR3 DNA. D genes are given only for firm matches. The listing skips clone size in some rows; elsewhere it reads once, few, many or a size class.

TRBD1	many	TRBV30	TRBJ1-2	CAWVRGQNYGYTF	TGTGCCTGGGTCAGGGGACAGAACTATGGCTACACCTTC
.	.	TRBV6-1	TRBJ2-3	CASSQTGLTDTQYF	TGTGCCAGCAGTCAGACTGGGCTCACAGATACGCAGTATTTT
.	.	TRBV15	TRBJ2-1	CATSGTREGVGNEQFF	TGTGCCACCAGCGGGACCCGAGAGGGGGTCGGGAATGAGCAGTTCTTC
TRBD1	many	TRBV10-3	TRBJ2-5	CAISEVQGGETQYF	TGTGCCATCAGTGAGGTACAGGGGGGAGAGACCCAGTACTTC
TRBD2	few	TRBV20-1	TRBJ2-7	CSARRLAGPYEQYF	TGCAGTGCTAGAAGACTAGCGGGACCCTACGAGCAGTACTTC
.	.	TRBV20-1	TRBJ1-2	CSAREEGGPYGYTF	TGCAGTGCTAGAGAGGAAGGGGGTCCCTATGGCTACACCTTC
.	.	TRBV5-1	TRBJ2-7	CASSLARRATDEQYF	TGCGCCAGCAGCTTGGCCCGCAGGGCAACCGACGAGCAGTACTTC
.	many	TRBV30	TRBJ1-5	CATGGSGPQHF	TGTGCCACTGGGGGGAGCGGACCCCAGCATTTT
.	many	TRBV6-2/TRBV6-3	TRBJ2-5	CASSRDFQETQYF	TGTGCCAGCAGTAGGGACTTTCAAGAGACCCAGTACTTC
TRBD1	few	TRBV29-1	TRBJ1-1	CSVLDRGNSFF	TGCAGCGTTCTTGACAGGGGGAATTCTTTCTTT
TRBD2	.	TRBV5-4	TRBJ2-1	CASSPGLAGVRNEQFF	TGTGCCAGCAGCCCGGGACTAGCGGGAGTACGCAATGAGCAGTTCTTC
.	.	TRBV20-1	TRBJ1-2	CSAEWIVQGPSGYTF	TGCAGTGCTGAATGGATCGTACAAGGTCCTAGTGGCTACACCTTC
.	.	TRBV6-1	TRBJ1-1	CASRNYPTENTEAFF	TGTGCCAGCAGGAACTATCCGACAGAGAACACTGAAGCTTTCTTT
TRBD1	.	TRBV5-1	TRBJ1-2	CASSPRTGGRVYGYTF	TGCGCCAGCAGCCCACGGACAGGGGGCAGGGTCTATGGCTACACCTTC
.	.	TRBV7-2	TRBJ2-6	CASSLALTGLGSGANVLTF	TGTGCCAGCAGCTTAGCGCTTACAGGACTGGGCTCTGGGGCCAACGTCCTGACTTTC
.	.	TRBV5-1	TRBJ1-3	CASSLAPEDTIYF	TGCGCCAGCAGCTTAGCCCCGGAAGACACCATATATTTT
TRBD1	.	TRBV15	TRBJ1-6	CATSGGQGRNSPLHF	TGTGCCACCAGCGGGGGACAGGGTCGGAATTCACCCCTCCACTTT
.	.	TRBV6-1	TRBJ2-2	CASSDRAHTGELFF	TGTGCCAGCAGTGACAGAGCACACACCGGGGAGCTGTTTTTT
TRBD2	.	TRBV11-2	TRBJ2-5	CASSLRGTSGSLETQYF	TGTGCCAGTTCCCTCCGGGGGACTAGCGGGAGTCTAGAGACCCAGTACTTC
TRBD1	.	TRBV27	TRBJ2-7	CASNTGTGHEQYF	TGTGCAAGTAATACCGGGACAGGGCACGAGCAGTACTTC
.	.	TRBV19	TRBJ1-6	CASSISRSSYNSPLHF	TGTGCCAGTAGTATCTCCAGGAGCTCCTATAATTCACCCCTCCACTTT
TRBD1	.	TRBV29-1	TRBJ1-2	CSVEIATGPNYGYTF	TGCAGCGTTGAAATAGCGACAGGGCCTAACTATGGCTACACCTTC
TRBD1	.	TRBV3-1	TRBJ1-5	CASSRQGTIGPQHF	TGTGCCAGCAGCCGACAGGGTACGATTGGGCCCCAGCATTTT
.	many	TRBV28	TRBJ1-2	CASSLGTKYGYTF	TGTGCCAGCAGTTTAGGGACAAAGTATGGCTACACCTTC
.	few	TRBV9	TRBJ1-6	CASSVEGRINSPLHF	TGTGCCAGCAGCGTAGAAGGCAGGATTAATTCACCCCTCCACTTT
.	.	TRBV2	TRBJ1-3	CARGMGGIGNTIYF	TGTGCCAGAGGTATGGGAGGGATCGGAAACACCATATATTTT
TRBD2	.	TRBV14	TRBJ2-2	CASSHMAGVAGELFF	TGTGCCAGCAGCCATATGGCGGGAGTGGCCGGGGAGCTGTTTTTT
TRBD2	.	TRBV30	TRBJ2-3	CAWSTSGTSTDTQYF	TGTGCCTGGAGCACTAGCGGAACTAGCACAGATACGCAGTATTTT
.	few	TRBV28	TRBJ1-2	CAAGVNYGYTF	TGTGCCGCCGGGGTAAACTATGGCTACACCTTC
TRBD1	few	TRBV11-2	TRBJ2-7	CASSTRDRGFYEQYF	TGTGCCAGCAGCACCCGGGACAGGGGTTTCTACGAGCAGTACTTC
.	.	TRBV5-1	TRBJ1-2	CASSLGGGWENGYTF	TGCGCCAGCAGCTTGGGCGGGGGCTGGGAGAATGGCTACACCTTC
TRBD1	.	TRBV2	TRBJ1-1	CATVTGVNTEAFF	TGTGCCACAGTGACAGGGGTAAACACTGAAGCTTTCTTT
.	many	TRBV7-9	TRBJ1-2	CASSLSGQSGYTF	TGTGCCAGCAGCTTATCTGGCCAGAGTGGCTACACCTTC
.	few	TRBV20-1	TRBJ2-5	CSATFGGLAETQYF	TGCAGTGCTACGTTTGGGGGATTGGCCGAGACCCAGTACTTC
.	few	TRBV11-2	TRBJ1-6	CASSFTAGDRNSPLHF	TGTGCCAGCAGCTTCACCGCGGGGGATCGTAATTCACCCCTCCACTTT
.	few	TRBV20-1	TRBJ1-5	CSARDSRDQPQHF	TGCAGTGCTAGAGATAGCAGGGACCAGCCCCAGCATTTT
.	.	TRBV7-9	TRBJ2-5	CASSRTPAARPGLEGTQYF	TGTGCCAGCAGCCGTACGCCAGCCGCCAGACCGGGACTCGAAGGGACCCAGTACTTC
.	.	TRBV6-1	TRBJ1-1	CASFWAADTEAFF	TGTGCCAGCTTTTGGGCAGCGGACACTGAAGCTTTCTTT
.	few	TRBV6-1	TRBJ2-6	CASRPYTGLGSSGANVLTF	TGTGCCAGCCGTCCTTACACAGGGTTGGGGAGCTCTGGGGCCAACGTCCTGACTTTC
.	.	TRBV30	TRBJ1-2	CAWSVTVSYGYTF	TGTGCCTGGAGTGTAACAGTGAGCTATGGCTACACCTTC
.	many	TRBV6-1	TRBJ1-2	CASSPGDAQLYYGYTF	TGTGCCAGCAGTCCCGGGGACGCTCAGCTTTACTATGGCTACACCTTC
.	.	TRBV12-3/TRBV12-4	TRBJ1-4	CASSVGEATNEKLFF	TGTGCCAGCAGTGTCGGGGAGGCAACTAATGAAAAACTGTTTTTT
.	.	TRBV18	TRBJ1-2	CASSPTGKNYGYTF	TGTGCCAGCTCACCGACCGGGAAAAACTATGGCTACACCTTC